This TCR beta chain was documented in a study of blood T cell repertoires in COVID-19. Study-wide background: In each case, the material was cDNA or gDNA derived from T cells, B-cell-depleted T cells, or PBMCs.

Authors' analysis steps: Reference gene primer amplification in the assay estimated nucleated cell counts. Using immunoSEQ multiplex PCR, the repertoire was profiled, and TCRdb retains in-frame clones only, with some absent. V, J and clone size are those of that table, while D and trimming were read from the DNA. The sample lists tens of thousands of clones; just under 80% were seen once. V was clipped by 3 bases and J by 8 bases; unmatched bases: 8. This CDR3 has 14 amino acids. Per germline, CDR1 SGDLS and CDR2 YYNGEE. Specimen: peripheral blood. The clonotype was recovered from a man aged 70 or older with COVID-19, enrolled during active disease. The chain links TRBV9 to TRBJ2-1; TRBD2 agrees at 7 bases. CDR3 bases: TGTGCCAGCAGCGAGGGGCGGGAGCGTGATGAGCAGTTCTTC. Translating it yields CASSEGRERDEQFF.